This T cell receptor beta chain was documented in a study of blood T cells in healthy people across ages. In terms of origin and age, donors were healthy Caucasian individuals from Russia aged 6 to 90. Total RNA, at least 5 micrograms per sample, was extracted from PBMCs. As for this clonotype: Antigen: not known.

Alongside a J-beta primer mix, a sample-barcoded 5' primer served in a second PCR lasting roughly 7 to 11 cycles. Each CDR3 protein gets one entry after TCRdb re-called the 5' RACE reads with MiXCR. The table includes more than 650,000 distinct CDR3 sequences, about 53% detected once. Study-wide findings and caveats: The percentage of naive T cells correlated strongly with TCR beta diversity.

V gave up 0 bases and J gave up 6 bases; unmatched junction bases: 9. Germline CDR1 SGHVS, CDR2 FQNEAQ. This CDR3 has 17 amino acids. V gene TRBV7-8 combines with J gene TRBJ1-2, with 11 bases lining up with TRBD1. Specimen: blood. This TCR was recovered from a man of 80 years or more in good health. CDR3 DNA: TGTGCCAGCAGCTTAGCGGGACAGGGGGTGATCCGGGATGGCTACACCTTC. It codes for CASSLAGQGVIRDGYTF.